The clone carrying this TCR beta chain has just a few counts. The CDR3 extends over 14 amino acids. CDR1 SSHAT and CDR2 FNYEAQ come from the germline V gene (reference sequence). The ends were cut back, 5 bases at V and 4 bases at J, with 14 bases in the middle. Time point defined: blood at routine non-recurrence follow-up after resection. In each case, whole RNA from tumor, nontumor lung or frozen PBMC was sequenced unsorted. The sample belongs to a study of spatial heterogeneity in lung cancer. Background on the study: Donors were 55 to 75 untreated early-stage non-small cell lung cancer patients.

In the library, each TCR cDNA molecule bore its own unique molecular identifier. TCRdb called the 5' RACE reads again in MiXCR, with one record for every CDR3 protein. The table shows about 94,000 distinct CDR3 sequences, with 19% occurring only once. The clonotype was recovered from a male donor with early-stage non-small cell lung cancer. Source: PBMCs, taken at follow-up. The chain carries TRBV7-7 and TRBJ2-5; tentatively, D is TRBD2 (6 bases). The CDR3 is CASSAGGVGETQYF. The DNA of the CDR3 is TGTGCCAGCAGCGCCGGAGGGGTAGGAGAGACCCAGTACTTC.